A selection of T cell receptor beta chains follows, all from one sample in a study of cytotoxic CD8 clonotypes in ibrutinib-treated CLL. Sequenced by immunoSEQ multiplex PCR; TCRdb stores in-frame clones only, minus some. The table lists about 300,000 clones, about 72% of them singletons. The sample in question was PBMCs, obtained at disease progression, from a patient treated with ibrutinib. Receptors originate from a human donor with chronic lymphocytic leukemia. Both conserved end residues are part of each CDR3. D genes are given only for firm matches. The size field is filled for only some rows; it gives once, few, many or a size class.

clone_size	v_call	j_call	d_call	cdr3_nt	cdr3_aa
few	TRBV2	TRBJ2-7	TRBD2	TGTGCCAGCAGAAGGCTCGGGGGGGAGCAGTACTTC	CASRRLGGEQYF
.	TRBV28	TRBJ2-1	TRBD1	TGTGCCAGCAGATCCGGGACAGGGTTCATCAATGAGCAGTTCTTC	CASRSGTGFINEQFF
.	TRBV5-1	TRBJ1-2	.	TGCGCCAGCAGCTTGGGTTGGGGGAATGGCTACACCTTC	CASSLGWGNGYTF
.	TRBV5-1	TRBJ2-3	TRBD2	TGCGCCAGCAGCTTCCCTAGCGGCCACACAGATACGCAGTATTTT	CASSFPSGHTDTQYF
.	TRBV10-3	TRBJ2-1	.	TGTGCCATCAGTGAGGGTCCGGACCCCCGCCGGTTCTTC	CAISEGPDPRRFF
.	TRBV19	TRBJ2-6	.	TGTGCCAGTCGTAGATCTGGGGCCAACGTCCTGACTTTC	CASRRSGANVLTF
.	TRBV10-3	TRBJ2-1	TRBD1	TGTGCCATCAGCCCAGCGACAGGGGGCTTGAATGAGCAGTTCTTC	CAISPATGGLNEQFF
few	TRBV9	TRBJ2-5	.	TGTGCCAGCAGCGTGAGGGGGGAGCGGGAAGAGACCCAGTACTTC	CASSVRGEREETQYF
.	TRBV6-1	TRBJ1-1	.	TGTGCCACCGTTATACAGGTGAACACTGAAGCTTTCTTT	CATVIQVNTEAFF
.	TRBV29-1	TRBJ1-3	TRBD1	TGCAGCGTTGAAGATTTCGGGACAGGTGGAAACACCATATATTTT	CSVEDFGTGGNTIYF
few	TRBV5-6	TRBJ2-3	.	TGTGCCAGCAGCCTCAGGGGCACAGATACGCAGTATTTT	CASSLRGTDTQYF
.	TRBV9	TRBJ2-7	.	TGTGCCAGCAGCGTAGCCGGGGGAACCTACGAGCAGTACTTC	CASSVAGGTYEQYF
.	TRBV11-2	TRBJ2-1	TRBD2	TGTGCCAGCAGCCGAAACCCGGGACTAGCGGGAGGGGCCAATGAGCAGTTCTTC	CASSRNPGLAGGANEQFF
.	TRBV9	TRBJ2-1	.	TGTGCCAGCAGCGTAGGGCTGAATGAGCAGTTCTTC	CASSVGLNEQFF
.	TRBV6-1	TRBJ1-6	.	TGTGCCAGCAGTGAAGGTGGACCCCTCCACTTT	CASSEGGPLHF
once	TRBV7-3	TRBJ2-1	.	TGTGCCAGCAGCTTGACTGGACTCTACAATGAGCAGTTCTTC	CASSLTGLYNEQFF
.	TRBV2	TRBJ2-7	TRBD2	TGTGCCAGCAGGGTAATTCCGGGACTAGCGGCCTACGAGCAGTACTTC	CASRVIPGLAAYEQYF
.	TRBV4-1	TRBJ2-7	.	TGCGCCAGCAGCCAAGACTGGGGTAGATCCGGGCAGTACTTC	CASSQDWGRSGQYF
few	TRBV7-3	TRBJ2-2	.	TGTGCCAGCAGCTCATCAAACACCGGGGAGCTGTTTTTT	CASSSSNTGELFF
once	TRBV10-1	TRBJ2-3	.	TGCGCCAGCAGCCCGGTGGGAGATACGCAGTATTTT	CASSPVGDTQYF
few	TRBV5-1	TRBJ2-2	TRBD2	TGCGCCAGCAGCCCGTCCCCCGGGAGGCCGGTCACCGGGGAGCTGTTTTTT	CASSPSPGRPVTGELFF
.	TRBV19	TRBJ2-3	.	TGTGCCAGTAGTACTCCCTGGGGGACTAGCACAGATACGCAGTATTTT	CASSTPWGTSTDTQYF
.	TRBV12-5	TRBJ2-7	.	TGTGCTAGTGCCGTGGGTCGGGGGAGGAACGAGCAGTACTTC	CASAVGRGRNEQYF
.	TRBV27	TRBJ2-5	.	TGTGCCAGCAGTTATAGGGGCCAAGAGACCCAGTACTTC	CASSYRGQETQYF
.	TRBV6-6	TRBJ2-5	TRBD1	TGTGCCAGCACCCAGGGACAGCTTGGGCAAGAGACCCAGTACTTC	CASTQGQLGQETQYF
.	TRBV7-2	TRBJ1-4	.	TGTGCCAGTGCCGTGGGACGATCTGAAAAACTGTTTTTT	CASAVGRSEKLFF
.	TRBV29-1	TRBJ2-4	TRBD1	TGCAGCGTGCCCGGGACAGAAATCAAAAACATTCAGTACTTC	CSVPGTEIKNIQYF
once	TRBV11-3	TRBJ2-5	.	TGTGCCAGCAGCCCGGATGGGGGAAAAGAGACCCAGTACTTC	CASSPDGGKETQYF
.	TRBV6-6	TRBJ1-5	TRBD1	TGTGCCAGCAGTTACCTTGGCAGGGGGCAATTTCAGCCCCAGCATTTT	CASSYLGRGQFQPQHF
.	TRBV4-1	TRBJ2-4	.	TGCGCCAGCAGCCCCCCTGAGCTAGCCAAAAACATTCAGTACTTC	CASSPPELAKNIQYF
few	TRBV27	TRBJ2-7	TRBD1	TGTGCCAGCAGTTTCACGGGACAGGCACCCTCCTACGAGCAGTACTTC	CASSFTGQAPSYEQYF
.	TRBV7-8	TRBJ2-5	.	TGTGCCAGCAGCCCGGGGTGGACAGCCCAAGAGACCCAGTACTTC	CASSPGWTAQETQYF
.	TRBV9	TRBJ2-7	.	TGTGCCAGCAGTCGTAGATTTTCGGGAGAGGGGGAGCAGTACTTC	CASSRRFSGEGEQYF
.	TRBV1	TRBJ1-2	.	TGCACCAGCAGCCAAAGGACGGCTCCGGACAGATATGGCTACACCTTC	CTSSQRTAPDRYGYTF
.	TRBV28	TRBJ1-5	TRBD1	TGTGCCAGCAGTTTATTAACAGGGGAAAATAGCAATCAGCCCCAGCATTTT	CASSLLTGENSNQPQHF
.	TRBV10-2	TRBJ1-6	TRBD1	TGCGCCAGCAGTGAAGGGGACAGGGGGGGGAACTCCTATAATTCACCCCTCCACTTT	CASSEGDRGGNSYNSPLHF
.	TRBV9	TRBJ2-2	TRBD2	TGTGCCAGCAGCCCCCGTAGAGCGGGGGGGGTCGGGGAGCTGTTTTTT	CASSPRRAGGVGELFF
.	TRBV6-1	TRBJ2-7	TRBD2	TGTGCCAGCAGACGTAGCGGGGATGGGACCTACGAGCAGTACTTC	CASRRSGDGTYEQYF
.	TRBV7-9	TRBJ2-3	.	TGTGCCAGCAGCTCTCGAGGACTGTTAGACACAGATACGCAGTATTTT	CASSSRGLLDTDTQYF
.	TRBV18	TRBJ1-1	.	TGTGCCAGCTCACCACCGGGACGTGGGCTGGTTGAAGCTTTCTTT	CASSPPGRGLVEAFF
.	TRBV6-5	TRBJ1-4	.	TGTGCCAGCAGGGAGGGACCCTCGGGCGAAAAACTGTTTTTT	CASREGPSGEKLFF
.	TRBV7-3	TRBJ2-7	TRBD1	TGTGCCAGCAGCCCAACCGGGACAGGGCACGAGCAGTACTTC	CASSPTGTGHEQYF
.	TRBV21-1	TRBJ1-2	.	TGTGCCAGCAGCTTTTGGACAGCTGCTTATGGCTACACCTTC	CASSFWTAAYGYTF
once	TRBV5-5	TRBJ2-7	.	TGTGCCAGCAGCTTTGGAGGTTGGTACGAGCAGTACTTC	CASSFGGWYEQYF
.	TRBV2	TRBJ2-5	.	TGTGCCAGGGGCGGGACAAATAAGCGAGAGACCCAGTACTTC	CARGGTNKRETQYF
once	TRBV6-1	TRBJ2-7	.	TGTGCCAGCAGAGGGGACAACACCGGGGACGAGCAGTACTTC	CASRGDNTGDEQYF
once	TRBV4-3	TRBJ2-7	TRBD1	TGCGCCAGCAGCCACCTAGGGGGCGCGGAGTACGAGCAGTACTTC	CASSHLGGAEYEQYF
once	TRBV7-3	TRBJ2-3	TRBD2	TGTGCCAGCAGCTCTAGCGGTTCCGCGCAGTATTTT	CASSSSGSAQYF
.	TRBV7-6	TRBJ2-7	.	TGTGCCAGCAGCTTAGAGGTGACGGCCTCCTACGAGCAGTACTTC	CASSLEVTASYEQYF
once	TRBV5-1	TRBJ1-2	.	TGCGCCAGCAGGAAACGGGGTCTCGACTATGGCTACACCTTC	CASRKRGLDYGYTF
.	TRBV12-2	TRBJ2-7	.	TGTGCAAGTCGCGCCCGACAGAAGACCTACGAGCAGTACTTC	CASRARQKTYEQYF
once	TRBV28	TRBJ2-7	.	TGTGCCAGCAGTCAAACATACGAGCAGTACTTC	CASSQTYEQYF
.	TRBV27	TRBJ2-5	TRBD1	TGTGCCAGCAGTCCGTTACCCCACCGGGACAGTCTGGAAGAGACCCAGTACTTC	CASSPLPHRDSLEETQYF
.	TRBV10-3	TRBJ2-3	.	TGTGCCATCACGAGCCGGGACCAAAGCACAGATACGCAGTATTTT	CAITSRDQSTDTQYF
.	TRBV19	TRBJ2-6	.	TGTGCCAGTAGGGGGTCTGGGGCCAACGTCCTGACTTTC	CASRGSGANVLTF
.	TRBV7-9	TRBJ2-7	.	TGTGCCAGCAGCTTAGTTCCCTACGAGCAGTACTTC	CASSLVPYEQYF
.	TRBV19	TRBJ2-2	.	TGTGCCAGTAGTAAAAGAAGGATGGCAAACACCGGGGAGCTGTTTTTT	CASSKRRMANTGELFF
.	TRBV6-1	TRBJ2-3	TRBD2	TGTGCCAGCAGTGAATGGGCTAGCGGGGGGGATACGCAGTATTTT	CASSEWASGGDTQYF
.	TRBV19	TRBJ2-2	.	TGTGCCAGTAGTCTGGCAGTGAACACCGGGGAGCTGTTTTTT	CASSLAVNTGELFF